These 21 T cell receptor beta chains were all obtained from the same sample, sequenced in a study of blood T cell repertoires in COVID-19. Some clones are missing from TCRdb's copy, which holds only in-frame ones; the method was immunoSEQ multiplex PCR. Of some 410,000 clones in the sample, roughly 90% are singletons; the top ten hold about 0.89%. The sequencing input was PBMCs or T cells enriched from blood (not recorded which). The receptors stem from a woman in her 30s with acute COVID-19.

The chain employs TRBV5-1 and TRBJ2-1; 15 nucleotides line up with TRBD2. With 4 bases clipped from V and 16 bases from J, the junction kept 12 bases outside the gene matches. Germline values: CDR1 SGHRS, CDR2 YFSETQ. CDR3 length: 15 residues. The CDR3 sequence: CASSQGLAGGQGCFF. Here the CDR3 DNA reads TGCGCCAGCAGCCAAGGACTAGCGGGGGGGCAAGGTTGTTTCTTC.

The gene calls are TRBV9 and TRBJ2-1; the match to TRBD1 covers 7 bases. The CDR3 runs to 15 residues. CDR1 is SGDLS, CDR2 YYNGEE, per germline. J gave up 0 bases and V 4 bases, and 4 bases lay outside the gene matches. The CDR3 bases are TGTGCCAGCAGCCCTCGGGACAGCTCCTACAATGAGCAGTTCTTC. It encodes CASSPRDSSYNEQFF.

The V gene is TRBV5-1, the J gene TRBJ1-3, with D possibly being TRBD1 (6 bases). CDR1 and CDR2 (germline): SGHRS, YFSETQ. This CDR3 contains 15 residues. Deletions cut 4 bases from V and 4 bases from J, with 15 bases between. The CDR3 DNA reads TGCGCCAGCAGCACCACAGGGCGCGGGGGAAACACCATATATTTT. It yields the protein CASSTTGRGGNTIYF.

The rearrangement links TRBV19 to TRBJ2-7, with no clear D. This CDR3 spans 16 amino acids. Germline CDR1 and CDR2: LNHDA and SQIVND (reference sequence). V was trimmed by 7 bases and J by 5 bases, leaving 24 bases between them. In DNA, the CDR3 is TGTGCCAGTACCGCAAGCACGGTCCTCTCCCCCCACGAGCAGTACTTC. Translating gives CASTASTVLSPHEQYF.

The sample holds a few counts of this clone. The rearrangement joins TRBV13 to TRBJ2-3; D uncertain. The ends were cut back, 5 bases at V and 6 bases at J, with 12 bases in the middle. This CDR3 has 13 amino acids. The germline V gene encodes CDR1 PRHDT and CDR2 FYEKMQ (reference sequence). The CDR3 reads CASSERGQDTQYF. CDR3 nucleotide sequence: TGTGCCAGCAGCGAACGTGGCCAGGATACGCAGTATTTT. The full variable domain, rest sourced from reference TRBV13 and TRBJ2-3, is AAGVIQSPRHLIKEKRETATLKCYPIPRHDTVYWYQQGPGQDPQFLISFYEKMQSDKGSIPDRFSAQQFSDYHSELNMSSLELGDSALYFCASSERGQDTQYFGPGTRLTVL.

The CDR3 spells CASGLGDRLYGYTF. CDR3 coding DNA: TGTGCTAGTGGTTTGGGCGACAGGCTATATGGCTACACCTTC. The chain carries TRBV12-5 and TRBJ1-2; maybe TRBD1 (6 bases). V lost 1 base to trimming and J lost 5 bases, with 11 bases between them. Germline lookup yields CDR1 LGHNT and CDR2 FRNRAP. The CDR3 is 14 amino acids.

The chain recombines TRBV21-1 with TRBJ2-4; the DNA was not compared with TRBD2, the D call given in the table. TRBV21-1 is described as a pseudogene. The CDR3 contains 15 residues. CDR3 nucleotides: TGTGCCAGCAGCAAAAAGGGAGTAAACAAAAACATTCAGTACTTC. This translates into CASSKKGVNKNIQYF.

The rearrangement uses TRBV12-3 or TRBV12-4 and TRBJ2-7; perhaps TRBD1 as D (6 bases). The CDR3 length is 11 residues. Trimming stripped 4 bases from V and 5 bases from J, with 6 bases between. In DNA, the CDR3 is TGTGCCAGCAGTTACAGGGACGAGCAGTACTTC. Translated: CASSYRDEQYF.

This chain connects TRBV19 to TRBJ1-5; TRBD1 agrees at 7 bases. Germline V lookup: CDR1 LNHDA, CDR2 SQIVND (reference sequence). Trimming at V came to 4 bases and at J to 3 bases, leaving 15 bases not matched to a gene. The CDR3 covers 18 residues. The CDR3 region has the DNA TGTGCCAGTAGTAGGGAACCGGGACAGCGTTACGCCAATCAGCCCCAGCATTTT. Protein product: CASSREPGQRYANQPQHF. Filled out from reference TRBV19 and TRBJ1-5, the complete variable domain reads DGGITQSPKYLFRKEGQNVTLSCEQNLNHDAMYWYRQDPGQGLRLIYYSQIVNDFQKGDIAEGYSVSREKKESFPLTVTSAQKNPTAFYLCASSREPGQRYANQPQHFGDGTRLSIL.

The chain joins TRBV7-9 to TRBJ2-4; 7 positions agree with TRBD1. V was clipped by 1 base and J by 1 base; unmatched bases: 13. CDR1 SEHNR and CDR2 FQNEAQ come from the germline V gene (reference sequence). CDR3 length equals 19 residues. The CDR3 DNA reads TGTGCCAGCAGCTTAGATGGGGGACAGACAAAGGTCGCCAAAAACATTCAGTACTTC. Translating gives CASSLDGGQTKVAKNIQYF.

V and J are TRBV7-2 and TRBJ1-1; the match to TRBD1 covers 11 bases. The germline V gene encodes CDR1 SGHTA and CDR2 FQGNSA. With 5 bases clipped from V and 6 bases from J, the junction kept 14 bases outside the gene matches. The CDR3 contains 17 residues. The CDR3 DNA sequence: TGTGCCAGCAGCCCTGGACAGGGGGCATGGTCCCCCGCTGAAGCTTTCTTT. It codes for CASSPGQGAWSPAEAFF.

Of note for this clone: A read error may account for a junction end that differs from germline. The rearrangement uses TRBV19 and TRBJ2-7; 9 positions match TRBD2. This CDR3 spans 12 amino acids. Germline V CDR1 and CDR2: LNHDA, SQIVND (reference sequence). The CDR3 region is CDWTSVAYEQYF. The CDR3 nucleotides are TGCGATTGGACTAGCGTCGCCTACGAGCAGTACTTC.

The V and J genes are TRBV7-8 and TRBJ2-5, with 7 bases aligning to TRBD2. CDR3 size: 15 residues. Losses at the gene ends were 5 bases for V and 5 bases for J; bases not matched to a gene: 11. Germline V gene lookup returns CDR1 SGHVS and CDR2 FQNEAQ. CDR3 DNA sequence: TGTGCCAGCAGCGGCCGGGGAGGGGCCCGGGAGACCCAGTACTTC. Residues: CASSGRGGARETQYF.

This clone was observed a few times. The CDR3 region is CASSPWTGSNTEAFF. The DNA for the CDR3 is TGTGCCAGCAGCCCATGGACAGGGAGCAACACTGAAGCTTTCTTT. The rearrangement joins TRBV7-2 to TRBJ1-1; 8 nucleotides match TRBD1. The CDR3 is 15 residues long. With 5 bases clipped from V and 2 bases from J, the junction kept 7 bases outside the gene matches. Germline lookup yields CDR1 SGHTA and CDR2 FQGNSA.

The rearrangement joins TRBV15 to TRBJ2-3; TRBD2 might be the D (7 bases). Germline V CDR1 and CDR2: LNHNV, YYDKDF (reference sequence). This CDR3 region has 18 residues. V shed 0 bases and J shed 0 bases, with 16 bases lying between them. The CDR3 region has the DNA TGTGCCACCAGCAGAGACCCCCGTGCGGGGGCTAGCACAGATACGCAGTATTTT. It codes for CATSRDPRAGASTDTQYF.

The V call is TRBV18, the J call TRBJ2-7; 7 nucleotides align to TRBD1. V was pared by 3 bases and J by 3 bases, with 11 bases of the junction left unmatched. This CDR3 comprises 16 residues. Germline lookup yields CDR1 KGHSH and CDR2 LQKENI. The CDR3: CASSPMTGSIYYEQYF. The CDR3 DNA reads as TGTGCCAGCTCACCGATGACAGGGAGTATCTACTACGAGCAGTACTTC.

The J gene is TRBJ1-6, the V gene TRBV30; 7 positions match TRBD1. This CDR3 contains 15 residues. Germline CDR1 GTSNPN, CDR2 SVGIG (reference sequence). The V and J ends lost 6 bases and 9 bases, in that order; junction bases with no gene match: 14. CDR3 coding DNA: TGTGCCTGTCAAGTATGGGGGACAGAAGTTTCACCCCTCCACTTT. Its translation is CACQVWGTEVSPLHF.

The V call is TRBV7-9, the J call TRBJ1-5, with D possibly TRBD1 on 6 matching bases. The CDR3 sequence is 16 residues long. In germline, CDR1 is SEHNR, CDR2 FQNEAQ (reference sequence). Trimming took off 4 bases at V and 1 base at J, with 14 bases between the two ends. The CDR3 DNA reads TGTGCCAGCAGCTCAGGGGTGCAGGGGAGCAATCAGCCCCAGCATTTT. Its translation is CASSSGVQGSNQPQHF.

The chain is built from TRBV7-9 and TRBJ2-3; 15 bases align to TRBD2. The CDR3 extends over 17 amino acids. The ends lost 5 bases at V and 3 bases at J; junction bases unmatched: 6. Germline lookup yields CDR1 SEHNR and CDR2 FQNEAQ (reference sequence). CDR3 in DNA: TGTGCCAGCAGCCCCCCCGGGACTAGCGGGAGGACAGATACGCAGTATTTT. This codes for CASSPPGTSGRTDTQYF.

The chain has TRBV3-1 (or the pseudogene TRBV3-2) and TRBJ2-4; the match to TRBD2 covers 12 bases. The CDR3 consists of 13 residues. V lost 4 bases, J lost 13 bases, and 5 bases stayed unmatched. The germline V gene has CDR1 LGHDT and CDR2 YNNKEL (reference sequence). The CDR3 loop is CASSRGLAGYQYF. As DNA, the CDR3 is TGTGCCAGCAGCCGGGGACTAGCGGGCTACCAGTACTTC.

The CDR3 sequence is CASSSDPSGGATYNEQFF. The CDR3 DNA follows: TGTGCCAGCAGCTCGGACCCTAGCGGGGGAGCTACATACAATGAGCAGTTCTTC. The chain recombines TRBV11-2 with TRBJ2-1, with 10 bases matching TRBD2. Trimming took 4 bases from V and 4 from J; bases not matched to a gene: 13. The germline V gene has CDR1 SGHAT and CDR2 FQNNGV. The CDR3 totals 18 residues.